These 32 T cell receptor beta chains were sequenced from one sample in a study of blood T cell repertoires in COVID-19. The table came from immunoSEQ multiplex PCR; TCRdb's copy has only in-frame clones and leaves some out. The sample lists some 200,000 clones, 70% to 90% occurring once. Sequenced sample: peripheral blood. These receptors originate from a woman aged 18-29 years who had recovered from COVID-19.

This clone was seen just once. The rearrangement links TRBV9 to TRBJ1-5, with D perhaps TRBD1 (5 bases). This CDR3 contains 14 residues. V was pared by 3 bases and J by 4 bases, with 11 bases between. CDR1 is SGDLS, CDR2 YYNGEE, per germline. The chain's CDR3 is CASSAGGGNQPQHF. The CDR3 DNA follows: TGTGCCAGCAGCGCTGGGGGGGGGAATCAGCCCCAGCATTTT.

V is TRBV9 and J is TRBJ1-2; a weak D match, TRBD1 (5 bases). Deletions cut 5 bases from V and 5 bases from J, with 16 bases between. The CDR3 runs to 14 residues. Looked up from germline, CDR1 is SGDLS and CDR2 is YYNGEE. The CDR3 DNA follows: TGTGCCAGCAGTCGACCAGGGCGGGATTATGGCTACACCTTC. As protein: CASSRPGRDYGYTF.

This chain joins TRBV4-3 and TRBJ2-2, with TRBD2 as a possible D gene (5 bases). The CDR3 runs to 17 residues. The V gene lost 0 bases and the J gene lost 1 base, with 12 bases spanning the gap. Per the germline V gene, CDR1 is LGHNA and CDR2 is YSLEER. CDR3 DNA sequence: TGCGCCAGCAGCCAAGAGCAGCTAGCAGGGAACACCGGGGAGCTGTTTTTT. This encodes CASSQEQLAGNTGELFF.

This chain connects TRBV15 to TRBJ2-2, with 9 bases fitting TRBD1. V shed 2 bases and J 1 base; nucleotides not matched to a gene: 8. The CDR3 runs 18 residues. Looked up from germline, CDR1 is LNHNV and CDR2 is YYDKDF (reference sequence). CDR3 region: CATSRTGGHQLNTGELFF. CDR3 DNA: TGTGCCACCAGCAGAACAGGGGGCCATCAATTGAACACCGGGGAGCTGTTTTTT.

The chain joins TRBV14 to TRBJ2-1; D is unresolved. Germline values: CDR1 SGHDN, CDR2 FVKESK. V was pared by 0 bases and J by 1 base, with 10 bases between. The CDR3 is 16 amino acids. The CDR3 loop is CASSQEGLGSYNEQFF. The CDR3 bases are TGTGCCAGCAGCCAAGAAGGTCTAGGTTCCTACAATGAGCAGTTCTTC.

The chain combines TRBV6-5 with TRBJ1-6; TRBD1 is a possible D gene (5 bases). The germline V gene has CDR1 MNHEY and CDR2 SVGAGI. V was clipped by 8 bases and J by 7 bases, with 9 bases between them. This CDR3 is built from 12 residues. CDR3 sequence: CASGQGNSPLHF. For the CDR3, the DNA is TGTGCCAGCGGCCAGGGCAATTCACCCCTCCACTTT.

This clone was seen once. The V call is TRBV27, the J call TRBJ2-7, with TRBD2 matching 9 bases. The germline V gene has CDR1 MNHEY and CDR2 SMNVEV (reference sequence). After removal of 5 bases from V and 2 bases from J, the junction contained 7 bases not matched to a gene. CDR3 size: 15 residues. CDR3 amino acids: CASSPLAGVTYEQYF. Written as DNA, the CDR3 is TGTGCCAGCAGTCCCTTAGCGGGGGTTACCTACGAGCAGTACTTC.

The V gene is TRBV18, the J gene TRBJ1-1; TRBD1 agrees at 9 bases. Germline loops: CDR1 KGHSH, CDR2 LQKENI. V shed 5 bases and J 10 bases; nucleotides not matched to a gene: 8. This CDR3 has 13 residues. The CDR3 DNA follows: TGTGCCAGCTCAGCGGACAGGGGCAAGGGAGCTTTCTTT. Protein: CASSADRGKGAFF.

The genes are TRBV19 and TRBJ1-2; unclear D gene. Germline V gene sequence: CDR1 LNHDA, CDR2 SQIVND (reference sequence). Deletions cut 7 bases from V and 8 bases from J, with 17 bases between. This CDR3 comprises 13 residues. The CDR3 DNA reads TGTGCCAGTACCGGAGGACTTCCCATCGGCTACACCTTC. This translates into CASTGGLPIGYTF.

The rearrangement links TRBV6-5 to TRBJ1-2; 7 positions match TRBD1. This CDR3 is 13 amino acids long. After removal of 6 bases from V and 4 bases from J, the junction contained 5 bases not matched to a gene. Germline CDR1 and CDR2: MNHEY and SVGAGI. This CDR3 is CASSPQGSYGYTF. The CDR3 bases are TGTGCCAGCAGCCCACAGGGGAGCTATGGCTACACCTTC.

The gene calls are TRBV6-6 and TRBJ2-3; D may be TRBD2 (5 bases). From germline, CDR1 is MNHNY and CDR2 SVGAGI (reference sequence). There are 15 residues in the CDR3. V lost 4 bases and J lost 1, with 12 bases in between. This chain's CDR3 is CASSFASRRTDTQYF. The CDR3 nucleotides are TGTGCCAGCAGTTTTGCTAGCAGACGCACAGATACGCAGTATTTT.

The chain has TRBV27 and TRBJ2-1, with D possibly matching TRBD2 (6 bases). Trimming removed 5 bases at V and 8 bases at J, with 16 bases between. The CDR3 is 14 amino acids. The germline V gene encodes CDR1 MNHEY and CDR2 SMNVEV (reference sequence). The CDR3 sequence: CASSPGLGGDEQFF. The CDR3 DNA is TGTGCCAGCAGTCCAGGACTCGGAGGGGATGAGCAGTTCTTC.

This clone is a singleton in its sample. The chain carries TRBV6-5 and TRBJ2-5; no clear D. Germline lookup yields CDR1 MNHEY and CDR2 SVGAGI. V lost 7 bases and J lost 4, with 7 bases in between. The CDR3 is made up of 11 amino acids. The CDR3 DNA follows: TGTGCCAGCAAATTCGGAGAGACCCAGTACTTC. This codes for CASKFGETQYF.

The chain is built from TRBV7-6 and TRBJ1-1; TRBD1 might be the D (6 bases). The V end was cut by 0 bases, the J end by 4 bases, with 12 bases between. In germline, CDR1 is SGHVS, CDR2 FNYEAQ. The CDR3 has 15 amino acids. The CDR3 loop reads CASSLAGRGSTEAFF. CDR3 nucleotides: TGTGCCAGCAGCTTAGCGGGCAGGGGCAGCACTGAAGCTTTCTTT.

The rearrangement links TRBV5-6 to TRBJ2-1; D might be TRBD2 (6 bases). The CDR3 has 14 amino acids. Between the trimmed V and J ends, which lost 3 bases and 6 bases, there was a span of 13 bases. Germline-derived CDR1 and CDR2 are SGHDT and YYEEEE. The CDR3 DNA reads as TGTGCCAGCAGCTCAGGAGGACTACCCAATGAGCAGTTCTTC. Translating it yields CASSSGGLPNEQFF.

The chain's CDR3 is CASSSGVNTEAFF. The CDR3, as DNA: TGTGCCAGCAGTTCAGGGGTGAACACTGAAGCTTTCTTT. This chain joins TRBV6-2 or TRBV6-3 and TRBJ1-1; maybe TRBD1 (6 bases). The CDR3 covers 13 residues. V lost 4 bases to trimming and J lost 0 bases, with 6 bases between them. CDR1 is MNHEY, CDR2 SVGEGT, per germline.

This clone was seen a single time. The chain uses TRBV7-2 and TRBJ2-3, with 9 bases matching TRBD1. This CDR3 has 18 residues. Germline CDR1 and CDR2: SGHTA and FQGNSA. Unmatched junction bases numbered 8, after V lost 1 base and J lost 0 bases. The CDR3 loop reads CASSLEIPGTGSTDTQYF. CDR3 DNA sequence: TGTGCCAGCAGCTTAGAAATACCCGGGACAGGGAGCACAGATACGCAGTATTTT.

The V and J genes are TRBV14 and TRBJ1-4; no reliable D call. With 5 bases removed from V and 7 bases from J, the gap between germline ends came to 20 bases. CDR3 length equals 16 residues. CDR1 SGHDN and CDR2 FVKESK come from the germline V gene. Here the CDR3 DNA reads TGTGCCAGCAGCTACGGTTCCTCCGGATCAGGTGAAAAACTGTTTTTT. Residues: CASSYGSSGSGEKLFF.

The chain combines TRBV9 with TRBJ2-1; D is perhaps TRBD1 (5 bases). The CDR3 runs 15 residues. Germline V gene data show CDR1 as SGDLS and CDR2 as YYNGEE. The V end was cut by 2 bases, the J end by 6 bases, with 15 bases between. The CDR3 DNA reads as TGTGCCAGCAGCGTGCAGGGTAATGGGGCCAATGAGCAGTTCTTC. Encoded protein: CASSVQGNGANEQFF.

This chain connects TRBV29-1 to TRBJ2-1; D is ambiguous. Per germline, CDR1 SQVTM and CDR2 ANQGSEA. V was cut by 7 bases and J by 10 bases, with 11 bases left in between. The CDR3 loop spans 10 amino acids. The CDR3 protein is CSAKHMEQFF. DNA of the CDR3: TGCAGCGCCAAACACATGGAGCAGTTCTTC.

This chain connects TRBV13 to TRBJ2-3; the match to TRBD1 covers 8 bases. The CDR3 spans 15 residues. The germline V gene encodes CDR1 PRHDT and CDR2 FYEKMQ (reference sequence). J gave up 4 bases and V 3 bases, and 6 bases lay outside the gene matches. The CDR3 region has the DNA TGTGCCAGCAGCTTGGACAGGGTTTCGGCAGATACGCAGTATTTT. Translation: CASSLDRVSADTQYF.

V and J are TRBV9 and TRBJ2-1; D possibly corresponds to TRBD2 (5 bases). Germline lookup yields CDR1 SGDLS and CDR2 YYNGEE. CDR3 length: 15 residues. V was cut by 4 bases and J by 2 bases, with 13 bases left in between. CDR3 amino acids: CASSYLDGTYNEQFF. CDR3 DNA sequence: TGTGCCAGCAGCTACCTCGACGGGACCTACAATGAGCAGTTCTTC.

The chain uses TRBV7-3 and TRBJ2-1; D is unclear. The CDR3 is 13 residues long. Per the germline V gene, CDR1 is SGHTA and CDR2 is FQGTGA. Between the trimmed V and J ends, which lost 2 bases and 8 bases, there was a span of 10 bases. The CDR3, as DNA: TGTGCCAGCAGCTTAGAGCTACCCCATGAGCAGTTCTTC. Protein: CASSLELPHEQFF. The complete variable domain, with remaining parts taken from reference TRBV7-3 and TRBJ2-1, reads GAGVSQTPSNKVTEKGKYVELRCDPISGHTALYWYRQSLGQGPEFLIYFQGTGAADDSGLPNDRFFAVRPEGSVSTLKIQRTERGDSAVYLCASSLELPHEQFFGPGTRLTVL.

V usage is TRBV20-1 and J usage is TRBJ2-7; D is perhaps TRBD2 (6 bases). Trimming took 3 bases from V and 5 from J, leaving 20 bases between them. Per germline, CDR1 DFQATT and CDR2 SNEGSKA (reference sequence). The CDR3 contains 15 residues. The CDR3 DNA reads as TGCAGTGCTAGTGGTTACGGAACTAGCATCCACGAGCAGTACTTC. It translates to CSASGYGTSIHEQYF.

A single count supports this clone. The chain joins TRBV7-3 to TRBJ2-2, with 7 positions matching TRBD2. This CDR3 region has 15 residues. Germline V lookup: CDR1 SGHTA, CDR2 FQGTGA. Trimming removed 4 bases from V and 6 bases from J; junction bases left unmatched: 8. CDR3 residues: CASSSLGAGAGELFF. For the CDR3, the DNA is TGTGCCAGCAGCTCACTAGGTGCGGGAGCCGGGGAGCTGTTTTTT.

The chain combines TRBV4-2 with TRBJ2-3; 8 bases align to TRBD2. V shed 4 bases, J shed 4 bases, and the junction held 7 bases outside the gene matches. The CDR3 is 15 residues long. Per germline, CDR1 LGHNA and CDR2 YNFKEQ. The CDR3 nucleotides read TGTGCCAGCAGCCCCACTAGCGGCCCAGCAGATACGCAGTATTTT. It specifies CASSPTSGPADTQYF.

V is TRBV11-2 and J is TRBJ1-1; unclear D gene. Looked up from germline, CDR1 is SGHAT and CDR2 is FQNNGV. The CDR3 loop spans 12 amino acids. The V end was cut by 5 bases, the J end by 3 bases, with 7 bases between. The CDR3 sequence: CASSPRDTEAFF. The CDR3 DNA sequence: TGTGCCAGCAGCCCACGAGACACTGAAGCTTTCTTT.

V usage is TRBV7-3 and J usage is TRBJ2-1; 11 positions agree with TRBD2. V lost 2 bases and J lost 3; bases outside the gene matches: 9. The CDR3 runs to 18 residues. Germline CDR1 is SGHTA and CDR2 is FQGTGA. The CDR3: CASSLEPSGRTVYNEQFF. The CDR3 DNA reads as TGTGCCAGCAGCTTAGAACCTAGCGGGAGGACCGTCTACAATGAGCAGTTCTTC.

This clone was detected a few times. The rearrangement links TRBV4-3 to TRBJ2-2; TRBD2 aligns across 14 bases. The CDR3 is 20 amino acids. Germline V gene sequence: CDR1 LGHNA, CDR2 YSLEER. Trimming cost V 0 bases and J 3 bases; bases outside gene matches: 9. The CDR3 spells CASSQDLGLAGAGDTGELFF. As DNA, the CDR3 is TGCGCCAGCAGCCAAGATCTGGGACTAGCGGGAGCGGGGGACACCGGGGAGCTGTTTTTT.

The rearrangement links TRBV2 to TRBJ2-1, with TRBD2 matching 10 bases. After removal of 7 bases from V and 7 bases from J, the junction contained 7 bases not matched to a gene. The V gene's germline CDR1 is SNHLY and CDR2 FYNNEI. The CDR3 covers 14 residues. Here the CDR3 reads CASTRPSGSNEQFF. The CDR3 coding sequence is TGTGCCAGCACGCGGCCTAGCGGGAGTAATGAGCAGTTCTTC.

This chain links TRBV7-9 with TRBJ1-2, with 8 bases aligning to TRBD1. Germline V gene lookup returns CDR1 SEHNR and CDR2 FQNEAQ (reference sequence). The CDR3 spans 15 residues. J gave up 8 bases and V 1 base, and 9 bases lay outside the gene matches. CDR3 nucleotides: TGTGCCAGCAGCTTAGATCGGCCAGGGGGCGGCGGCTACACCTTC. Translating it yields CASSLDRPGGGGYTF.

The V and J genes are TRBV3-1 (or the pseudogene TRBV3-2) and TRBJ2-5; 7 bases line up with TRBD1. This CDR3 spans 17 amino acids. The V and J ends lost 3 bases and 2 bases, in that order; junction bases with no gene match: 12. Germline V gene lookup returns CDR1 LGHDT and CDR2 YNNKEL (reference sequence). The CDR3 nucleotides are TGTGCCAGCAGCCAGACAGGGACCATCCCCCATCAAGAGACCCAGTACTTC. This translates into CASSQTGTIPHQETQYF.